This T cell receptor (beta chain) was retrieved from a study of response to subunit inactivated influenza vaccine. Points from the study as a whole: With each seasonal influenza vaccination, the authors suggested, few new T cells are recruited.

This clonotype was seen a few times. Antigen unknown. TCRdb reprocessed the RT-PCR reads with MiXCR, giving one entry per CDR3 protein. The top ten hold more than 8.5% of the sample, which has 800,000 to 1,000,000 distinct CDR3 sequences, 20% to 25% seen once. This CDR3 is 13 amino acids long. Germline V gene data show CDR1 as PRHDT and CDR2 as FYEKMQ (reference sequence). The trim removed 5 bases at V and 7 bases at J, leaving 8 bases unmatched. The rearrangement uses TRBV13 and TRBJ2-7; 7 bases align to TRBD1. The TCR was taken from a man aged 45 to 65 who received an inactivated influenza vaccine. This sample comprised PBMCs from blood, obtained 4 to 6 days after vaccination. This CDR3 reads CASSPQTGTEQYF. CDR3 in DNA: TGTGCCAGCAGCCCGCAGACAGGGACAGAGCAGTACTTC.